The rows below give T cell receptor beta chains drawn from one sample of a study of shared clonotypes between healthy human individuals. Repertoires were generated with immunoSEQ multiplex PCR, while TCRdb's copy carries only in-frame clones and drops some. The table has 500,000 or so clones, about 96% seen once. The sample taken for sequencing was naive CD4+ T cells sorted from blood. These receptors all stem from a woman in her thirties in good health. Each CDR3 is given with its conserved first and last residue.

TRBV11-3	TRBJ2-2	CASSLARGAGELFF
TRBV6-6	TRBJ2-4	CASNGGVQENIQYF
TRBV10-3	TRBJ2-6	CAIKQSGANVLTF
TRBV10-1	TRBJ2-2	CASSKDGYTGELFF
TRBV5-1	TRBJ2-7	CASRSVVVSSYEQYF
TRBV19	TRBJ1-5	CASSLGEGGQPQHF
TRBV19	TRBJ2-7	CASSMGGKAYEQYF
TRBV5-6	TRBJ2-7	CASSFAGPSEQYF
TRBV28	TRBJ2-7	CASRRDRYYEQYF
TRBV5-4	TRBJ2-1	CASRTKGHDYNEQFF
TRBV6-4	TRBJ2-1	CASRTTPGQSYNEQFF